The 24 T cell receptor beta chains listed next were all sequenced from one sample in a study of cytomegalovirus exposure and HLA in healthy donors (dated by TCRdb to the late 2010s). Library generation was performed with the immunoSEQ multiplex PCR assay. For the multiplex PCR, a mixture combining 60 forward primers for TCR Vbeta segments and 13 reverse primers for TCR Jbeta segments was used. TCRdb took over this immuneACCESS table, retaining in-frame rearrangements with V and J assigned. Such tables are incomplete; in checked studies, under half of the missing clones stem from an unresolved V gene, and the remainder is unexplained. Recorded for this sample are over 150,000 clones; 74% of them occurred a single time. Under 2.5% of the sample is held by the ten biggest clonotypes. The sample was PBMCs. The source is a man aged 25-40 years in good health and CMV-seronegative.

V and J are TRBV28 and TRBJ2-7; 13 nucleotides match TRBD2. V trimming: 5 bases; J trimming: 2 bases; junction bases outside the gene matches: 3. Germline CDR1 reads MDHEN; CDR2 reads SYDVKM. This CDR3 has 15 amino acids. This CDR3 is CASSQLAGGAYEQYF. The CDR3 bases are TGTGCCAGCAGTCAACTAGCGGGGGGGGCCTACGAGCAGTACTTC.

The chain has TRBV25-1 and TRBJ2-3; 7 bases match TRBD2. The junction had 8 bases not matched to a gene; V was cut back by 3 bases and J by 2 bases. Germline V CDR1 and CDR2: MGHDK, SYGVNS. The CDR3 contains 16 residues. The chain's CDR3 is CASSDDPGLPTDTQYF. The CDR3 DNA reads TGTGCCAGCAGTGATGATCCGGGACTACCCACAGATACGCAGTATTTT.

About this clone itself: The junction and the germline gene differ at one end; a read error may be behind it. The V and J genes are TRBV7-9 and TRBJ2-7; D gene ambiguous. This CDR3 is built from 12 residues. Germline V gene data show CDR1 as SEHNR and CDR2 as FQNEAQ (reference sequence). The chain's CDR3 is CSSSLALYEQYF. Written as DNA, the CDR3 is TGTTCCAGCAGCTTAGCTCTTTACGAGCAGTACTTC. The full variable domain, with the rest looked up from reference TRBV7-9 and TRBJ2-7, is DTGVSQNPRHKITKRGQNVTFRCDPISEHNRLYWYRQTLGQGPEFLTYFQNEAQLEKSRLLSDRFSAERPKGSFSTLEIQRTEQGDSAMYLCSSSLALYEQYFGPGTRLTVT.

The chain joins TRBV6-6 to TRBJ2-7; 8 bases fit TRBD1. V trimming: 8 bases; J trimming: 1 base; junction bases outside the gene matches: 7. There are 14 residues in the CDR3. CDR1 and CDR2 (germline): MNHNY, SVGAGI (reference sequence). The chain's CDR3 is CASQGDRGSYEQYF. The CDR3 DNA reads as TGTGCCAGCCAGGGCGACAGGGGATCCTACGAGCAGTACTTC.

The chain combines TRBV28 with TRBJ1-2; the match to TRBD1 covers 10 bases. The CDR3 sequence is 17 residues long. The junction had 10 bases not matched to a gene; V was cut back by 6 bases and J by 0 bases. Looked up from germline, CDR1 is MDHEN and CDR2 is SYDVKM. CDR3 residues: CASSGQGGLLTNYGYTF. The CDR3 DNA sequence: TGTGCCAGCAGCGGACAGGGGGGACTACTTACTAACTATGGCTACACCTTC.

V gene TRBV5-1 combines with J gene TRBJ2-6; D unclear. This CDR3 is built from 15 residues. The germline V gene encodes CDR1 SGHRS and CDR2 YFSETQ. Trimming removed 0 bases from V and 0 bases from J, with 4 bases in between. This CDR3 reads CASSLALSGANVLTF. The DNA of the CDR3 is TGCGCCAGCAGCTTGGCCCTCTCTGGGGCCAACGTCCTGACTTTC.

The chain joins TRBV19 to TRBJ1-5, with D unresolved. The V and J ends lost 2 bases and 1 base respectively, with 9 bases between them. The CDR3 totals 15 residues. The germline gives CDR1 LNHDA, CDR2 SQIVND (reference sequence). CDR3: CASSISPGSNQPQHF. The CDR3 region has the DNA TGTGCCAGTAGTATAAGTCCGGGGAGCAATCAGCCCCAGCATTTT.

The chain combines TRBV5-4 with TRBJ2-7, with a possible D match to TRBD2 (7 bases). The V gene lost 7 bases and the J gene lost 3 bases, with 20 bases spanning the gap. CDR3 size: 15 residues. Germline-derived CDR1 and CDR2 are SGHNT and YYREEE (reference sequence). The CDR3 region is CASGHSGGGYYEQYF. The DNA for the CDR3 is TGTGCCAGCGGCCATTCAGGCGGGGGCTACTACGAGCAGTACTTC.

The V call is TRBV30, the J call TRBJ1-6, with 7 bases that match TRBD1. The CDR3 is 14 residues long. The V gene's germline CDR1 is GTSNPN and CDR2 SVGIG (reference sequence). Trimming took 5 bases from V and 6 from J; bases not matched to a gene: 7. In DNA form, the CDR3 reads TGTGCCTGGTGGACAGGCAGATCTAATTCACCCCTCCACTTT. It is translated as CAWWTGRSNSPLHF.

The V and J genes are TRBV27 and TRBJ2-7; 7 bases align to TRBD1. The length of the CDR3 is 16 residues. Germline values: CDR1 MNHEY, CDR2 SMNVEV (reference sequence). The junction had 10 bases not matched to a gene; V was cut back by 5 bases and J by 0 bases. The CDR3 DNA is TGTGCCAGCAGTACCCGACAGGGTACGGGCTCCTACGAGCAGTACTTC. It yields the protein CASSTRQGTGSYEQYF.

The J gene is TRBJ1-2, the V gene TRBV10-3; D is undetermined. Trimming cost V 7 bases and J 4 bases, with 10 bases left between them. Germline values: CDR1 ENHRY, CDR2 SYGVKD. CDR3 size: 12 residues. The CDR3 region is CAITQDSYGYTF. DNA for the CDR3: TGTGCCATCACACAAGACTCCTATGGCTACACCTTC.

This clone was detected a few times. The sample holds other DNA sequences that translate to the same CDR3. This sequence joins TRBV28 and TRBJ1-2; D perhaps matches TRBD1 (6 bases). The CDR3 totals 12 residues. The germline CDR1 and CDR2 sequences are MDHEN and SYDVKM. Trimming shortened V by 5 bases and J by 8 bases, and 12 bases separated the two germline ends. CDR3 protein: CASSPGQRGYTF. The CDR3 DNA reads as TGTGCCAGCAGTCCCGGACAGCGAGGCTACACCTTC.

The rearrangement links TRBV4-3 to TRBJ2-3, with D maybe TRBD2 (5 bases). The CDR3 has 16 residues. CDR1 is LGHNA, CDR2 YSLEER, per germline. V lost 1 base and J 2 bases, leaving 13 bases between the germline ends. CDR3 protein: CASSQVSDLPTDTQYF. CDR3 nucleotide sequence: TGCGCCAGCAGCCAAGTTAGCGACTTACCCACAGATACGCAGTATTTT.

CDR3 nucleotide sequence: TGCGCCAGCAGCCAAGAAATGGCCCAGGGACCCCTCCACTTT. It specifies CASSQEMAQGPLHF. The genes are TRBV4-3 and TRBJ1-6, with D possibly matching TRBD1 (5 bases). Trimming removed 0 bases at V and 12 bases at J, with 12 bases between. Germline CDR1 and CDR2: LGHNA and YSLEER. This CDR3 has 14 residues.

This rearrangement joins TRBV4-2 to TRBJ2-2; 7 nucleotides agree with TRBD1. In germline, CDR1 is LGHNA, CDR2 YNFKEQ. V was pared by 0 bases and J by 5 bases, with 6 bases of the junction left unmatched. The length of the CDR3 is 16 residues. DNA of the CDR3: TGTGCCAGCAGCCAAGAAGTGACAGGGTTGACCGGGGAGCTGTTTTTT. Translated: CASSQEVTGLTGELFF.

The table lists this clone with a few counts. J is TRBJ2-5 and V is TRBV4-2; 9 bases line up with TRBD2. J gave up 3 bases and V 1 base, and 6 bases lay outside the gene matches. Germline-derived CDR1 and CDR2 are LGHNA and YNFKEQ. The CDR3 sequence is 16 residues long. The CDR3 spells CASSQVVGGGEETQYF. In DNA form, the CDR3 reads TGTGCCAGCAGCCAAGTGGTTGGCGGGGGGGAAGAGACCCAGTACTTC.

This clone was counted a few times. This sequence joins TRBV5-1 and TRBJ1-4; 7 bases agree with TRBD1. The CDR3 has 15 residues. V was clipped by 4 bases and J by 5 bases; unmatched bases: 8. Per germline, CDR1 SGHRS and CDR2 YFSETQ. This CDR3 is CASSPSTGVNEKLFF. CDR3 in DNA: TGCGCCAGCAGCCCCTCAACAGGGGTCAATGAAAAACTGTTTTTT.

CDR3 sequence reads: CASTIRDSLLNEQFF. The CDR3 coding sequence is TGTGCCAGCACCATCCGGGACAGCCTACTCAATGAGCAGTTCTTC. This rearrangement joins TRBV9 to TRBJ2-1; TRBD1 agrees at 7 bases. CDR1 is SGDLS, CDR2 YYNGEE, per germline. The CDR3 covers 15 residues. The ends lost 6 bases at V and 6 bases at J; junction bases unmatched: 12.

The chain carries TRBV28 and TRBJ2-1, with D hard to call. V was shortened by 5 bases and J by 1 base, with 9 bases between the two germline ends. Germline-derived CDR1 and CDR2 are MDHEN and SYDVKM. This CDR3 is 14 amino acids long. CDR3 nucleotides: TGTGCCAGCAGTACACCGATTTCCTACAATGAGCAGTTCTTC. Translating gives CASSTPISYNEQFF.

The chain is built from TRBV29-1 and TRBJ2-7, with TRBD1 as a possible D gene (5 bases). Per germline, CDR1 SQVTM and CDR2 ANQGSEA. CDR3 length: 11 residues. V lost 7 bases, J lost 3 bases, and 10 bases lay in between. The CDR3 is CSAGHGYEQYF. Written as DNA, the CDR3 is TGCAGCGCCGGACACGGCTACGAGCAGTACTTC.

This clone was picked up a small number of times. The chain recombines TRBV6-5 with TRBJ1-1; TRBD1 agrees at 9 bases. Unmatched junction bases numbered 9, after V lost 5 bases and J lost 5 bases. Germline CDR1 is MNHEY and CDR2 is SVGAGI. The CDR3 is made up of 15 amino acids. Here the CDR3 reads CASSAGTGYATEAFF. The CDR3 DNA reads as TGTGCCAGCAGTGCCGGGACAGGGTATGCAACTGAAGCTTTCTTT.

About this clone: A read error may account for a junction end that differs from germline. The chain is built from TRBV7-7 and TRBJ2-2; TRBD1 might be the D (5 bases). Germline V lookup: CDR1 SSHAT, CDR2 FNYEAQ (reference sequence). CDR3 length equals 15 residues. The CDR3 is CASSLLRGEAGELFF. The CDR3 region has the DNA TGTGCTAGCAGCCTACTAAGGGGTGAAGCCGGGGAGCTGTTTTTT.

A word on this clone: At one boundary the junction diverges from the germline segment, which might be a read error. The gene calls are TRBV4-1 and TRBJ1-5; no clear D gene. From germline, CDR1 is MGHRA and CDR2 YSYEKL. This CDR3 is built from 13 residues. The CDR3 protein is CASSQEGGGPQNF. The CDR3 nucleotides read TGCGCCAGCAGCCAAGAGGGCGGAGGACCCCAGAATTTT.

This chain joins TRBV5-6 and TRBJ2-3, with D perhaps TRBD2 (7 bases). V gave up 4 bases and J gave up 10 bases, with 10 bases separating them. Germline-derived CDR1 and CDR2 are SGHDT and YYEEEE. This CDR3 spans 11 amino acids. The CDR3 DNA is TGTGCCAGCAGCGGGGGGGCTGCGCAGTATTTT. It specifies CASSGGAAQYF.